The 7 T cell receptor beta chains below come from one sample, sequenced in a study of type 1 regulatory T cells. Their specific antigens are unknown. TCRdb reprocessed the reads with MiXCR, giving one entry per CDR3 protein. The sample shows around 69,000 distinct CDR3 sequences, roughly 60% of them seen only once. Sequenced material: cultured T cells, either the whole culture or a sorted T cell fraction (not recorded which). Documented subset: Tr1-enriched cell product generated in vitro against host alloantigens. The receptor source for this set is a human donor in good health.

This chain links TRBV15 with TRBJ1-6; D remains unclear. Germline V gives CDR1 LNHNV, CDR2 YYDKDF (reference sequence). The CDR3 consists of 16 residues. V lost 0 bases, J lost 7 bases, and 13 bases lay in between. As DNA, the CDR3 is TGTGCCACCAGCAGAGAAATAGGCAGTGGGAATTCACCCCTCCACTTT. The encoded protein is CATSREIGSGNSPLHF.

The rearrangement links TRBV29-1 to TRBJ2-7; 12 bases are shared with TRBD2. The CDR3 consists of 16 residues. CDR1 and CDR2 (germline): SQVTM, ANQGSEA. J gave up 0 bases and V 3 bases, and 6 bases lay outside the gene matches. In nucleotides, the CDR3 is TGCAGCGTTGAGTTGACTAGCGGGAGTAGCTCCTACGAGCAGTACTTC. Protein sequence: CSVELTSGSSSYEQYF.

The V call is TRBV6-2 or TRBV6-3, the J call TRBJ2-3, with D unresolved. CDR1 MNHEY and CDR2 SVGEGT come from the germline V gene. The CDR3 spans 12 residues. V dropped 7 bases and J dropped 4 bases, with 9 bases sitting between them. As DNA, the CDR3 is TGTGCCAGCACCGTCAAGTCAGATACGCAGTATTTT. It specifies CASTVKSDTQYF.

The rearrangement uses TRBV24-1 and TRBJ1-1; a weak D match, TRBD1 (5 bases). This CDR3 has 16 amino acids. Germline CDR1 is KGHDR and CDR2 is SFDVKD. V lost 7 bases and J lost 0, with 17 bases in between. This CDR3 reads CATRPRDGLMNTEAFF. The CDR3 DNA is TGTGCCACCAGACCCCGGGACGGCCTCATGAACACTGAAGCTTTCTTT.

V gene TRBV5-5 combines with J gene TRBJ2-7; 8 positions agree with TRBD1. Germline V gene sequence: CDR1 SGHKS, CDR2 YYEKEE (reference sequence). V gave up 2 bases and J gave up 6 bases; unmatched junction bases: 7. The CDR3 loop spans 14 amino acids. The CDR3 reads CASSFGTGPSEQYF. For the CDR3, the DNA is TGTGCCAGCAGCTTCGGGACAGGTCCATCCGAGCAGTACTTC.

The J gene is TRBJ1-2, the V gene TRBV28; 8 nucleotides align to TRBD1. The CDR3 extends over 15 amino acids. CDR1 is MDHEN, CDR2 SYDVKM, per germline. J lost 8 bases, V lost 7 bases, and 15 bases had no gene match. The CDR3 DNA follows: TGTGCCAGCATCCCGGGACAGGCATTAATTTACGGCTACACCTTC. Amino acids: CASIPGQALIYGYTF.

V usage is TRBV12-3 or TRBV12-4 and J usage is TRBJ2-7, with 7 positions matching TRBD2. The length of the CDR3 is 14 residues. Trimming at V came to 4 bases and at J to 7 bases, leaving 10 bases not matched to a gene. In nucleotides, the CDR3 is TGTGCCAGCAGTTCGGCTAGTGGGAGGGCTGAGCAGTACTTC. Protein product: CASSSASGRAEQYF.